This T cell receptor beta chain originates from a study of T-cell memory formation after mild COVID-19. Study-wide results and caveats: Memory cells collected pre-infection included some clones that later responded, suggesting cross-reactive memory joined. Clones shrinking between day 15 and 85 showed a balanced CD4/CD8 split, and those that grew later tilted toward CD4+. Contracting CD4+ clones were located mainly in CM and EM, and CD8+ clones in EMRA.

As regards this clonotype: Its antigen remains unknown.

A single record per CDR3 protein comes from TCRdb applying MiXCR to the 5' RACE reads. In the table there are 360,000 or so distinct CDR3 sequences, approximately 27% of which are singletons. What was sequenced was PBMCs or a T cell subset sorted from them (not recorded which). The receptor was derived from an adult woman who had mild COVID-19 (a few samples of this study predate the infection). Cell type and time point are not known.

In DNA, the CDR3 is TGTGCCAGCAGCTTAGGTGGGACTAGTTCCCCCAATGAGCAGTTCTTC. Translating it yields CASSLGGTSSPNEQFF. The chain combines TRBV7-2 with TRBJ2-1; 8 nucleotides line up with TRBD2. V lost 1 base and J lost 6; bases outside the gene matches: 8. Germline values: CDR1 SGHTA, CDR2 FQGNSA. The CDR3 contains 16 residues.